A selection of T cell receptor gamma chains follows, all from one sample in a study of intestinal T cells in coeliac disease. TCRdb redid the clone calls on the multiplex PCR reads with CATT. This sample yields roughly 410 gamma-chain clones, of which roughly 55% are seen a single time; around 40% belongs to the top ten. The sample was a duodenal biopsy. These receptors all stem from a human donor who served as a control with a normal duodenal biopsy, not a healthy volunteer. Each CDR3 is given with its conserved first and last residue. Clone size is stated in some rows and not others, as once, few, many or a class when expanded.

TRGJ1/TRGJ2 | . | TRGV3 | CAHLGHYKKLF | TGTGCCCACCTGGGACACTATAAGAAACTCTTT
TRGJ1/TRGJ2 | . | TRGV10 | CAAWARIRKLF | TGTGCTGCGTGGGCACGGATAAGGAAACTCTTT
TRGJ1/TRGJ2 | few | TRGV2 | CAHLGRYYYKKLF | TGTGCCCACCTGGGACGATATTATTATAAGAAACTCTTT
TRGJ1/TRGJ2 | . | TRGV5 | CATSGTGRVDYKKLF | TGTGCCACCTCGGGCACAGGCAGGGTAGATTATAAGAAACTCTTT
TRGJ1/TRGJ2 | hyperexpanded | TRGV8 | CATWDHDYYKKLF | TGTGCCACCTGGGATCACGATTATTATAAGAAACTCTTT
TRGJP2 | few | TRGV2 | CAPGTGACDWIKTF | TGTGCACCTGGGACGGGCGCCTGTGATTGGATCAAGACGTTT
TRGJ1/TRGJ2 | . | TRGV2 | CATWGRYYYKKLF | TGTGCCACCTGGGGACGATATTATTATAAGAAACTCTTT
TRGJ1/TRGJ2 | . | TRGV4 | CATWDGPKKLF | TGTGCCACCTGGGACGGGCCAAAGAAACTCTTT
TRGJ1/TRGJ2 | . | TRGV4 | CATWDGHRDYYKKLF | TGTGCCACCTGGGATGGGCATCGGGATTATTATAAGAAACTCTTT
TRGJP2 | . | TRGV2 | CATWDGMIGIKTF | TGTGCCACCTGGGACGGCATGATTGGAATCAAGACGTTT
TRGJP1 | . | TRGV9 | CALWVSTGWFKIF | TGTGCCTTGTGGGTGTCAACTGGTTGGTTCAAGATATTT
TRGJP1 | . | TRGV9 | CAFVAFLTPSRTPSQYTTGWFKIF | TGTGCCTTTGTGGCCTTCTTGACCCCATCCAGAACCCCTTCCCAATATACCACTGGTTGGTTCAAGATATTT
TRGJP2 | . | TRGV2 | CATWDGIGVSDWIKTF | TGTGCCACCTGGGACGGGATCGGGGTTAGTGATTGGATCAAGACGTTT